These T cell receptor beta chains were read from a single sample in a study of blood T cell repertoires in COVID-19. The assay was immunoSEQ multiplex PCR, and TCRdb's table has in-frame clones only and misses some. The data show around 100,000 clones, 84% seen once. Sequences were obtained from peripheral blood. These receptors came from a man aged 65 to 79 with active or convalescent COVID-19. Each CDR3 is given with its conserved first and last residue. D genes are given only for firm matches.

>TRBV7-9|TRBJ2-7|.
CATGKQIYEQYF
TGTGCCACCGGGAAACAGATCTACGAGCAGTACTTC
>TRBV28|TRBJ1-2|TRBD1
CASQGQGLGIYGYTF
TGTGCCAGTCAGGGACAGGGCCTAGGGATCTATGGCTACACCTTC
>TRBV6-1|TRBJ1-6|.
CASSEGYGHTGSPLHF
TGTGCCAGCAGTGAGGGTTACGGCCACACGGGGTCACCCCTCCACTTT
>TRBV24-1|TRBJ2-1|TRBD1
CATSRDRGDRYNEQFF
TGTGCCACCAGCAGGGACAGGGGAGACCGATACAATGAGCAGTTCTTC
>TRBV19|TRBJ1-6|.
CASSISSAGRGRSYNSPLHF
TGTGCCAGTAGTATTTCTTCGGCAGGGCGAGGAAGGTCCTATAATTCACCCCTCCACTTT
>TRBV11-2|TRBJ1-1|.
CASSQGQGNTEAFF
TGTGCCAGCAGCCAAGGGCAGGGGAACACTGAAGCTTTCTTT
>TRBV18|TRBJ1-1|TRBD1
CASSPMLQGTGDTEAFF
TGTGCCAGCTCACCAATGTTACAGGGGACTGGAGACACTGAAGCTTTCTTT
>TRBV5-4|TRBJ2-1|TRBD2
CASSFIAGGRDEQFF
TGTGCCAGCAGCTTTATAGCGGGGGGGCGCGATGAGCAGTTCTTC
>TRBV30|TRBJ2-6|.
CAWSPTSGANVLTF
TGTGCCTGGAGTCCTACCTCTGGGGCCAACGTCCTGACTTTC
>TRBV6-5|TRBJ1-2|.
CASANGGARYGYTF
TGTGCCAGCGCAAATGGGGGGGCGCGGTATGGCTACACCTTC
>TRBV7-2|TRBJ2-7|TRBD1
CASSIGTGPTYEQYF
TGTGCCAGCAGCATCGGGACAGGTCCTACCTACGAGCAGTACTTC
>TRBV7-2|TRBJ1-3|.
CASSSGQTGSGNTIYF
TGTGCCAGCAGCTCCGGACAGACAGGCTCTGGAAACACCATATATTTT
>TRBV27|TRBJ2-7|.
CASSLSGAGGEQYF
TGTGCCAGCAGTCTTAGCGGCGCAGGAGGGGAGCAGTACTTC
>TRBV7-6|TRBJ2-1|TRBD1
CASSLYQGAYNEQFF
TGTGCCAGCAGCTTATATCAGGGGGCCTATAATGAGCAGTTCTTC
>TRBV5-5|TRBJ1-5|.
CASSLGDQPQHF
TGTGCCAGCAGCTTGGGCGATCAGCCCCAGCATTTT